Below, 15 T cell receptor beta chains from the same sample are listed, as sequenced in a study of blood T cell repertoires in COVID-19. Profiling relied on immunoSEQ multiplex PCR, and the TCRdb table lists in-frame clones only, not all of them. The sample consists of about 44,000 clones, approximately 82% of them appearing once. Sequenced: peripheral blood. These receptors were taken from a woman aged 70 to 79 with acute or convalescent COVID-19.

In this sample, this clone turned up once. The chain's CDR3 is CASSLGPGQMNYGYTF. The DNA for the CDR3 is TGTGCCAGCAGCTTAGGTCCGGGACAGATGAACTATGGCTACACCTTC. V is TRBV7-2 and J is TRBJ1-2; 7 bases line up with TRBD1. Trimming cost V 1 base and J 2 bases; bases outside gene matches: 7. Germline V gene data show CDR1 as SGHTA and CDR2 as FQGNSA. The CDR3 is made up of 16 amino acids.

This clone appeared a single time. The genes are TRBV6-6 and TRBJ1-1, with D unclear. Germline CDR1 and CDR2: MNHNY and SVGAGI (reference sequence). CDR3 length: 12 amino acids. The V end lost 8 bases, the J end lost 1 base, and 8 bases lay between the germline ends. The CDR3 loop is CASRRGNTEAFF. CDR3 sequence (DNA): TGTGCCAGCCGGCGGGGGAACACTGAAGCTTTCTTT.

The DNA for the CDR3 is TGTGCCAGCAGCAACCGACAGTTATCACCCCTCCACTTT. It translates to CASSNRQLSPLHF. V usage is TRBV3-1 (or the pseudogene TRBV3-2) and J usage is TRBJ1-6; a weak D match, TRBD1 (5 bases). The CDR3 contains 13 residues. V was clipped by 5 bases and J by 10 bases, with 12 bases between them. Germline-derived CDR1 and CDR2 are LGHDT and YNNKEL (reference sequence).

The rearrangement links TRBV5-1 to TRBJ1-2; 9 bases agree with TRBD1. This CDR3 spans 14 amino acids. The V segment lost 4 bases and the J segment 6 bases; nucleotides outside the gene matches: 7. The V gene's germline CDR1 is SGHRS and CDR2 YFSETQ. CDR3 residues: CASSRVQGANGYTF. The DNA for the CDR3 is TGCGCCAGCAGCCGAGTACAGGGGGCTAATGGCTACACCTTC.

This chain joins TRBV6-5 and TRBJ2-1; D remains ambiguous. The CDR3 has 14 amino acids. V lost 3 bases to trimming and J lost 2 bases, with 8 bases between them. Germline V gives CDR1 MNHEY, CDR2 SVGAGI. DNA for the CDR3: TGTGCCAGCAGTTATAGTGAGACCTACAATGAGCAGTTCTTC. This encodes CASSYSETYNEQFF.

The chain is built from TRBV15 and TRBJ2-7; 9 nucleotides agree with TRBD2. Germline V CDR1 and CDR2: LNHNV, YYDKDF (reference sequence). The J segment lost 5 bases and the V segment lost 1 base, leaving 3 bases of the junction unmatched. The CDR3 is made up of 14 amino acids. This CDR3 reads CATSRASGIHEQYF. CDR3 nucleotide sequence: TGTGCCACCAGCAGAGCTAGCGGGATACACGAGCAGTACTTC.

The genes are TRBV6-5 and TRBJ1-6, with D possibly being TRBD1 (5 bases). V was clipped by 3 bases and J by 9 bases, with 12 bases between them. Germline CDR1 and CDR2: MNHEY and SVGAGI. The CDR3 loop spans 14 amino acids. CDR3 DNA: TGTGCCAGCAGTTATATACAGGAGAGTTCACCCCTCCACTTT. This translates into CASSYIQESSPLHF.

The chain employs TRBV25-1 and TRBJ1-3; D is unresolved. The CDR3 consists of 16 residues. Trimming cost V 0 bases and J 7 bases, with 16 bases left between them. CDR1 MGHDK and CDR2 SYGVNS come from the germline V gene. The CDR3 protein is CASSEYKAGLKNTIYF. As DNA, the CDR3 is TGTGCCAGCAGTGAATATAAGGCAGGCTTGAAGAACACCATATATTTT.

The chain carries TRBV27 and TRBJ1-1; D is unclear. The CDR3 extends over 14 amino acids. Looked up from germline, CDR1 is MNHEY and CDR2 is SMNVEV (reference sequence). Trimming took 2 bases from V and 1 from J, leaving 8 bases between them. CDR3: CASSLGLRNTEAFF. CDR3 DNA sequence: TGTGCCAGCAGTTTAGGTCTGAGGAACACTGAAGCTTTCTTT.

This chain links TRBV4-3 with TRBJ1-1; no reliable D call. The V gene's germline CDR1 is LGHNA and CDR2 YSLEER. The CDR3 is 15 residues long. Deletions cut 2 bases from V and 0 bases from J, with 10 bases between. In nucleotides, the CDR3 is TGCGCCAGCAGCCAAACCACCGGGATGAACACTGAAGCTTTCTTT. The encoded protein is CASSQTTGMNTEAFF.

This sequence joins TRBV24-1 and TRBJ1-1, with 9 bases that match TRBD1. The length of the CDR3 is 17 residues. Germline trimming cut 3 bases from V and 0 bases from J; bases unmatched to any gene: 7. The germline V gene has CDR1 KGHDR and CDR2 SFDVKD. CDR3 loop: CATSDGTGIIMNTEAFF. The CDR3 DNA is TGTGCCACCAGTGATGGGACAGGGATCATCATGAACACTGAAGCTTTCTTT.

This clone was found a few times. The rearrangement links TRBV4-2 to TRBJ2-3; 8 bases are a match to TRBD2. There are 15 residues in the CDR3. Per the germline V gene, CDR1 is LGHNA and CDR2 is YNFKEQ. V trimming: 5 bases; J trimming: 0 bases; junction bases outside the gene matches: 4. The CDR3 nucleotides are TGTGCCAGCAGCAATAGCGGGACTAGCACAGATACGCAGTATTTT. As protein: CASSNSGTSTDTQYF.

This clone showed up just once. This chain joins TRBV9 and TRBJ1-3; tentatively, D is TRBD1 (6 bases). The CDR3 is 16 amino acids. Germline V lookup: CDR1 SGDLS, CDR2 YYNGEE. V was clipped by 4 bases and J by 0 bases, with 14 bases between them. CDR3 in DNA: TGTGCCAGCAGCCCACAACAGGGACGCTCTGGAAACACCATATATTTT. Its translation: CASSPQQGRSGNTIYF.

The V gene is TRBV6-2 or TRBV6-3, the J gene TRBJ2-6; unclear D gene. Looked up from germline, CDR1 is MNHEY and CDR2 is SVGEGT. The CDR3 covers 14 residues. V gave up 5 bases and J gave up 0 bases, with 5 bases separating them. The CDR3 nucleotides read TGTGCCAGCAGTCTCAGCTCTGGGGCCAACGTCCTGACTTTC. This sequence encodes CASSLSSGANVLTF.

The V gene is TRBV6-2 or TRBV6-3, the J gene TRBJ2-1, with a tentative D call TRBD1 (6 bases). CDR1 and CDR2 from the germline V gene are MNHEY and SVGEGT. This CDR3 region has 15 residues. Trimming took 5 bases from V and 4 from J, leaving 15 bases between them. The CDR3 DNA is TGTGCCAGCAGTCCAACAGGGCCGATTTACAATGAGCAGTTCTTC. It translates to CASSPTGPIYNEQFF.